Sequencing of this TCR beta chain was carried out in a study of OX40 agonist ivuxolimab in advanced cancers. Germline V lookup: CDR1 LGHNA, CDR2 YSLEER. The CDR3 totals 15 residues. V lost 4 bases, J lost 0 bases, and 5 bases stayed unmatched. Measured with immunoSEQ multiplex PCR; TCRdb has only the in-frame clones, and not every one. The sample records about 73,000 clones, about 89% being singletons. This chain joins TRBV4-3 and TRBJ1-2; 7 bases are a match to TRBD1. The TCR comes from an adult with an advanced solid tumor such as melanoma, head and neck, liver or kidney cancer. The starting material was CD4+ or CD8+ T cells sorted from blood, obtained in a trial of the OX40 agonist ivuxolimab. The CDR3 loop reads CASSPPGQTNYGYTF. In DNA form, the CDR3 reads TGCGCCAGCAGCCCACCGGGACAGACTAACTATGGCTACACCTTC.